These 26 T cell receptor beta chains share one sample of origin, sequenced in a study of T cell changes during pregnancy in multiple sclerosis. This table comes from immunoSEQ multiplex PCR, and its TCRdb copy is limited to in-frame clones, with some not included. The sample has roughly 45,000 clones, roughly 95% seen once. The sample here was CD8+ T cells from peripheral blood mononuclear cells, taken after pregnancy. Receptors were obtained from a female donor with multiple sclerosis, enrolled in a pregnancy study.

The genes are TRBV19 and TRBJ2-2; 9 nucleotides match TRBD1. V was pared by 4 bases and J by 0 bases, with 9 bases of the junction left unmatched. CDR1 and CDR2 (germline): LNHDA, SQIVND (reference sequence). The CDR3 loop spans 18 amino acids. CDR3 sequence reads: CASSNPRQGVSNTGELFF. CDR3 nucleotides: TGTGCCAGTAGTAACCCCCGACAGGGGGTATCGAACACCGGGGAGCTGTTTTTT.

The DNA for the CDR3 is TGTGCCAGCAGCTTGGAAGGAGGCGAGCAGTACTTC. Translating it yields CASSLEGGEQYF. The rearrangement joins TRBV5-4 to TRBJ2-7; possibly TRBD2 for D (5 bases). Germline loops: CDR1 SGHNT, CDR2 YYREEE (reference sequence). The CDR3 contains 12 residues. Trimming took 0 bases from V and 6 from J, leaving 7 bases between them.

This clone has only one observation. The CDR3 is CASSLVAGGGELFF. CDR3 nucleotides: TGTGCCAGCAGCTTAGTGGCGGGAGGCGGGGAGCTGTTTTTT. The chain uses TRBV7-9 and TRBJ2-2, with 8 bases fitting TRBD2. This CDR3 comprises 14 residues. Germline V gene data show CDR1 as SEHNR and CDR2 as FQNEAQ (reference sequence). V dropped 1 base and J dropped 7; count of bases not matched to a gene: 2.

As for this clone: This CDR3 fails to terminate in the conserved phenylalanine or tryptophan, so it likely reflects a read error. The limits of the CDR3 on the DNA are not certain, so only TCRdb's listed CDR3 is given. J is TRBJ2-3 and V is TRBV28; TRBD2 is the table's D call, not checked against the DNA. The CDR3 spans 12 residues, counting both ends. Per the germline V gene, CDR1 is MDHEN and CDR2 is SYDVKM. CDR3 residues: CASSHQLWPGSI.

The genes are TRBV9 and TRBJ1-4, with 8 bases matching TRBD1. Unmatched junction bases numbered 7, after V lost 7 bases and J lost 8 bases. The CDR3 covers 13 residues. CDR1 and CDR2 (germline): SGDLS, YYNGEE. The CDR3 region is CASGGQGREKLFF. CDR3 coding DNA: TGTGCCAGCGGAGGACAGGGTCGCGAAAAACTGTTTTTT. Together with reference TRBV9 and TRBJ1-4, the CDR3 gives the full variable domain: DSGVTQTPKHLITATGQRVTLRCSPRSGDLSVYWYQQSLDQGLQFLIQYYNGEERAKGNILERFSAQQFPDLHSELNLSSLELGDSALYFCASGGQGREKLFFGSGTQLSVL.

The rearrangement uses TRBV15 and TRBJ1-2; D may be TRBD1 (5 bases). The CDR3 covers 15 residues. The germline V and J ends were trimmed by 1 base and 4 bases, with 13 bases remaining between them. Germline-derived CDR1 and CDR2 are LNHNV and YYDKDF (reference sequence). CDR3 residues: CATSRGGGAPYGYTF. The CDR3 DNA follows: TGTGCCACCAGCAGAGGGGGTGGGGCACCCTATGGCTACACCTTC.

The rearrangement uses TRBV4-1 and TRBJ2-7, with TRBD1 identical over 9 bases. The J segment lost 3 bases and the V segment lost 4 bases, leaving 4 bases of the junction unmatched. This CDR3 has 14 residues. In germline, CDR1 is MGHRA, CDR2 YSYEKL. This CDR3 is CASSPGQGDYEQYF. CDR3 in DNA: TGCGCCAGCAGCCCGGGACAGGGTGACTACGAGCAGTACTTC.

This rearrangement joins TRBV2 to TRBJ2-1; 10 bases line up with TRBD1. CDR3 length: 13 amino acids. The V gene end was trimmed by 7 bases and the J gene end by 8 bases; junction bases not matched to a gene: 5. CDR1 SNHLY and CDR2 FYNNEI come from the germline V gene. In DNA form, the CDR3 reads TGTGCCAGCACAGGACAGGGGGGGGATGAGCAGTTCTTC. Its protein product is CASTGQGGDEQFF.

This chain uses TRBV13 with TRBJ2-2; 13 bases agree with TRBD2. The CDR3 contains 16 residues. CDR1 is PRHDT, CDR2 FYEKMQ, per germline (reference sequence). The trim removed 5 bases at V and 4 bases at J, leaving 4 bases unmatched. In nucleotides, the CDR3 is TGTGCCAGCAGCCTTGGGACTAGCGGGGCCACCGGGGAGCTGTTTTTT. Its protein product is CASSLGTSGATGELFF.

The chain is built from TRBV27 and TRBJ1-2, with D possibly matching TRBD1 (6 bases). Trimming removed 2 bases at V and 1 base at J, with 14 bases between. The germline gives CDR1 MNHEY, CDR2 SMNVEV (reference sequence). This CDR3 spans 16 amino acids. CDR3 sequence reads: CASSLTFGGLNYGYTF. In DNA, the CDR3 is TGTGCCAGCAGTTTAACATTCGGGGGGCTTAACTATGGCTACACCTTC.

The chain links TRBV21-1 to TRBJ1-5; TRBD1, as called in the table, went unchecked against the DNA. TRBV21-1 is a documented pseudogene. The CDR3 has 17 residues. The CDR3 sequence is CASSKQEGASAAQPQHF. CDR3 coding DNA: TGTGCCAGCAGCAAACAAGAAGGGGCCTCGGCGGCTCAGCCCCAGCATTTT.

This sequence joins TRBV7-9 and TRBJ1-6, with 7 nucleotides matching TRBD1. The junction had 9 bases not matched to a gene; V was cut back by 1 base and J by 9 bases. The length of the CDR3 is 16 residues. The germline gives CDR1 SEHNR, CDR2 FQNEAQ (reference sequence). The CDR3 reads CASSLDPGGPSSPLHF. In DNA, the CDR3 is TGTGCCAGCAGCTTAGACCCAGGGGGTCCTAGTTCACCCCTCCACTTT.

This clone qualifies as medium-sized. The chain combines TRBV9 with TRBJ1-5; the match to TRBD1 covers 9 bases. This CDR3 region has 16 residues. The V and J ends lost 0 bases and 4 bases, in that order; junction bases with no gene match: 5. CDR1 is SGDLS and CDR2 is YYNGEE in the germline V gene. CDR3 region: CASSVAYRGPNQPQHF. CDR3 DNA sequence: TGTGCCAGCAGCGTAGCGTACAGGGGGCCAAATCAGCCCCAGCATTTT.

The chain is built from TRBV18 and TRBJ2-3, with TRBD2 matching over 8 bases. This CDR3 has 15 residues. J lost 4 bases, V lost 5 bases, and 8 bases had no gene match. CDR1 and CDR2 (germline): KGHSH, LQKENI. The CDR3 DNA is TGTGCCAGCTCAAAGGGGATAGCGGGACCAGATACGCAGTATTTT. Amino acids: CASSKGIAGPDTQYF. The variable domain in full, completed from reference TRBV18 and TRBJ2-3, reads NAGVMQNPRHLVRRRGQEARLRCSPMKGHSHVYWYRQLPEEGLKFMVYLQKENIIDESGMPKERFSAEFPKEGPSILRIQQVVRGDSAAYFCASSKGIAGPDTQYFGPGTRLTVL.

The rearrangement joins TRBV27 to TRBJ1-2; 10 positions match TRBD1. CDR1 and CDR2 from the germline V gene are MNHEY and SMNVEV (reference sequence). This CDR3 region has 14 residues. V lost 6 bases and J lost 8; bases outside the gene matches: 9. The CDR3 nucleotides are TGTGCCAGCAGCCTTCGGGGGACAGGGGCCGGCTACACCTTC. Amino acid sequence: CASSLRGTGAGYTF.

This clone was recorded many times. The CDR3 DNA is TGCGCCAGCAGCTTGGCCACACAGGTCATCTACGAGCAGTACTTC. Protein sequence: CASSLATQVIYEQYF. This chain links TRBV5-1 with TRBJ2-7; perhaps TRBD1 as D (5 bases). The CDR3 is 15 amino acids. Trimming cost V 0 bases and J 3 bases, with 13 bases left between them. From germline, CDR1 is SGHRS and CDR2 YFSETQ.

The chain employs TRBV4-3 and TRBJ2-3; 9 bases fit TRBD1. After removal of 1 base from V and 6 bases from J, the junction contained 5 bases not matched to a gene. CDR1 is LGHNA and CDR2 is YSLEER in the germline V gene. CDR3 size: 15 residues. CDR3 amino acids: CASSQVAGTGDTQYF. The CDR3 DNA is TGCGCCAGCAGCCAAGTGGCCGGGACAGGGGATACGCAGTATTTT.

This rearrangement joins TRBV7-9 to TRBJ1-2; 12 bases agree with TRBD1. The CDR3 length is 17 residues. V lost 2 bases to trimming and J lost 2 bases; unmatched junction nucleotides: 6. Germline values: CDR1 SEHNR, CDR2 FQNEAQ (reference sequence). The CDR3 sequence: CASSLPGQGAINYGYTF. As DNA, the CDR3 is TGTGCCAGCAGCTTACCGGGACAGGGGGCCATAAACTATGGCTACACCTTC. Full variable domain (missing parts from reference TRBV7-9 and TRBJ1-2): DTGVSQNPRHKITKRGQNVTFRCDPISEHNRLYWYRQTLGQGPEFLTYFQNEAQLEKSRLLSDRFSAERPKGSFSTLEIQRTEQGDSAMYLCASSLPGQGAINYGYTFGSGTRLTVV.

This clone appeared many times. The CDR3, as DNA: TGTGCCACCGCCGGGAGGCCCACAGATACGCAGTATTTT. Translated, it gives CATAGRPTDTQYF. The chain has TRBV6-4 and TRBJ2-3, with TRBD2 matching 7 bases. Unmatched junction bases numbered 6, after V lost 10 bases and J lost 2 bases. The CDR3 extends over 13 amino acids. From germline, CDR1 is MRHNA and CDR2 SNTAGT.

CDR3 residues: CASSGPADEKLFF. CDR3 coding DNA: TGTGCCAGCTCCGGCCCGGCGGATGAAAAACTGTTTTTT. The rearrangement links TRBV7-6 to TRBJ1-4; the D is unclear. Per germline, CDR1 SGHVS and CDR2 FNYEAQ. The CDR3 spans 13 residues. V dropped 8 bases and J dropped 6 bases, with 13 bases sitting between them.

J is TRBJ2-7 and V is TRBV2; a possible D gene is TRBD1 (5 bases). The CDR3 sequence is 12 residues long. CDR1 SNHLY and CDR2 FYNNEI come from the germline V gene. The germline V and J ends were trimmed by 3 bases and 4 bases, with 7 bases remaining between them. The CDR3: CASSDGAYEQYF. The CDR3 nucleotides read TGTGCCAGCAGTGATGGGGCGTACGAGCAGTACTTC.

The rearrangement uses TRBV5-1 and TRBJ2-1; D gene unclear. The CDR3 runs 12 residues. Germline CDR1 reads SGHRS; CDR2 reads YFSETQ. The V end was cut by 0 bases, the J end by 5 bases, with 3 bases between. CDR3 loop: CASSLGHNEQFF. The CDR3 coding sequence is TGCGCCAGCAGCTTGGGGCACAATGAGCAGTTCTTC.

This clone was picked up one time. V gene TRBV4-2 combines with J gene TRBJ1-1; 11 bases align to TRBD1. V was pared by 1 base and J by 4 bases, with 11 bases of the junction left unmatched. CDR1 is LGHNA and CDR2 is YNFKEQ in the germline V gene. The CDR3 covers 18 residues. The CDR3 sequence: CASSQGAVTGTGGTEAFF. The CDR3 DNA is TGTGCCAGCAGCCAAGGGGCCGTCACCGGGACAGGGGGCACTGAAGCTTTCTTT.

The V call is TRBV5-4, the J call TRBJ2-7; no clear D gene. This CDR3 is built from 13 residues. V lost 0 bases to trimming and J lost 5 bases, with 9 bases between them. CDR1 is SGHNT, CDR2 YYREEE, per germline (reference sequence). As DNA, the CDR3 is TGTGCCAGCAGCTTGGGAGGTGCGAACGAGCAGTACTTC. It encodes CASSLGGANEQYF.

This chain links TRBV19 with TRBJ2-1; the D is unclear. V lost 1 base to trimming and J lost 6 bases, with 4 bases between them. The CDR3 contains 12 residues. Looked up from germline, CDR1 is LNHDA and CDR2 is SQIVND (reference sequence). CDR3 DNA sequence: TGTGCCAGTAGTATAGGCGCCAATGAGCAGTTCTTC. Translation gives CASSIGANEQFF.

CDR3 sequence reads: CASSLMGPYNSPLHF. Written as DNA, the CDR3 is TGTGCCAGCAGCTTAATGGGGCCCTATAATTCACCCCTCCACTTT. The chain uses TRBV7-3 and TRBJ1-6, with D perhaps TRBD1 (5 bases). Germline V CDR1 and CDR2: SGHTA, FQGTGA. Trimming pared 1 base from V and 2 bases from J, leaving 6 bases between. The CDR3 spans 15 residues. The variable domain in full, with the rest retrieved from reference TRBV7-3 and TRBJ1-6, is GAGVSQTPSNKVTEKGKYVELRCDPISGHTALYWYRQSLGQGPEFLIYFQGTGAADDSGLPNDRFFAVRPEGSVSTLKIQRTERGDSAVYLCASSLMGPYNSPLHFGNGTRLTVT.